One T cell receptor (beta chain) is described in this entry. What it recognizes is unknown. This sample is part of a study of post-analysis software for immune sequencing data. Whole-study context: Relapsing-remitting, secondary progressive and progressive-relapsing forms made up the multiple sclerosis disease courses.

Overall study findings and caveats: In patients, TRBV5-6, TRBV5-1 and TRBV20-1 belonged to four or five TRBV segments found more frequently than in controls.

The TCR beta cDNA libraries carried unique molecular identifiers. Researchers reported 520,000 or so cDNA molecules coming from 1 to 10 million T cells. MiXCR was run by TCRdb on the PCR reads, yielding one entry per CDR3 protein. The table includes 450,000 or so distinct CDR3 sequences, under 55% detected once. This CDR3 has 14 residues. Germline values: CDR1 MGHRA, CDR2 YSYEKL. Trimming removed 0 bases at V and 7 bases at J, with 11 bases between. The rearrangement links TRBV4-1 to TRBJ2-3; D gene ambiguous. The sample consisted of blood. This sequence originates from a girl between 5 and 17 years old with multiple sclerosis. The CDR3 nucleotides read TGCGCCAGCAGCCAAGATCCCGAGGACCATACGCAGTATTTT. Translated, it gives CASSQDPEDHTQYF.